The T cell receptor beta chain described here comes from a study of cytomegalovirus exposure and HLA in healthy donors. On the study more broadly: HLA-typed donors were the source of 80 million to 90 million unique TCRs, which an early data release held. Points from the study as a whole: A missense variant in DCLRE1C was later tied to TCR beta V- and J-gene trimming. The study listed approximately 160 cytomegalovirus-associated TCR beta chains.

The study ran its PCR with 60 Vbeta and 13 Jbeta primers. Some clones are missing from TCRdb's copy, which holds only in-frame ones; the method was immunoSEQ multiplex PCR. This sample has about 130,000 clones, with over 9.5% found just once. This clone has a handful of counts. The antigen remains unidentified. After removal of 6 bases from V and 5 bases from J, the junction contained 15 bases not matched to a gene. This CDR3 comprises 17 residues. Germline-derived CDR1 and CDR2 are MDHEN and SYDVKM. The genes are TRBV28 and TRBJ2-7; TRBD2 matches at 11 bases. The sequenced material came from PBMCs. This sequence originates from a young woman in good health and CMV-seropositive. CDR3 protein: CASRPPLAGGLRDEQYF. In nucleotides, the CDR3 is TGTGCCAGCAGACCCCCCCTAGCGGGAGGTTTGAGGGACGAGCAGTACTTC.